A selection of T cell receptor beta chains follows, all from one sample in a study of T-cell memory formation after mild COVID-19. TCRdb redid the calling of the 5' RACE reads with MiXCR, one entry per CDR3 protein. The sample lists a few hundred thousand distinct CDR3 sequences, 7.5% to 10% seen once, with 20% to 25% in the top ten. Source material: PBMCs or a T cell subset sorted from them (not recorded which). These receptors were taken from a man younger than 30 who had mild COVID-19 (a few samples of this study predate the infection). Cell type and time point are not known. The CDR3 runs from the conserved cysteine through the conserved F or W. Each record gives: D gene, V gene, J gene, clone size, CDR3 DNA, CDR3 protein. The D gene is left open where the match is weak. Clone size is shown for a subset of rows, as once, few, many or a class of expanded clone.

TRBD2	TRBV20-1	TRBJ2-6	.	TGCAGTGCTAGACCCGGACTAGCGGGGGGGAATGGGGCCAACGTCCTGACTTTC	CSARPGLAGGNGANVLTF
TRBD1	TRBV9	TRBJ1-1	few	TGTGCCAGCAGCGTAGGTGCAGGGGGCAAGTCCACTGAAGCTTTCTTT	CASSVGAGGKSTEAFF
.	TRBV7-2	TRBJ1-1	few	TGTGCCAGCAGCCCCCGCAGGGCTGAGGACACTGAAGCTTTCTTT	CASSPRRAEDTEAFF
.	TRBV27	TRBJ2-2	.	TGTGCCAGCAATCGTCGGGGACCCCCGAACACCGGGGAGCTGTTTTTT	CASNRRGPPNTGELFF
.	TRBV4-3	TRBJ1-1	few	TGCGCCAGCAGTCCCCGGGGGGAATTCTCGCGCGTCTCAGGTTTTTCTTTCTTT	CASSPRGEFSRVSGFSFF
.	TRBV4-1	TRBJ1-2	few	TGCGCCAGCTCCCAACCTGCAGGGGCTAACTATGGCTACACCTTC	CASSQPAGANYGYTF
.	TRBV6-2/TRBV6-3	TRBJ2-3	.	TGTGCCAGCAGTCGCCTCGGACACGATACGCAGTATTTT	CASSRLGHDTQYF
.	TRBV10-3	TRBJ2-7	few	TGTGCCATCAGTTCGGACTCCTACGAGCAGTACTTC	CAISSDSYEQYF
TRBD1	TRBV7-9	TRBJ1-1	.	TGTGCCAGCAGTCGTGTCGGGACAGGGTATGAAGCTTTCTTT	CASSRVGTGYEAFF
.	TRBV7-2	TRBJ2-5	.	TGTGCCAGCAGCCACACCGCGGGGAATCGAGGGGAGACCCAGTACTTC	CASSHTAGNRGETQYF
.	TRBV5-1	TRBJ2-3	.	TGCGCCAGCAGTCCCCCTCCCGGGGGCCCTAGCACAGATACGCAGTATTTT	CASSPPPGGPSTDTQYF
.	TRBV4-2	TRBJ1-5	.	TGTGCCAGCAGCCAAGATGTAACGGACCTCAATCAGCCCCAGCATTTT	CASSQDVTDLNQPQHF
TRBD1	TRBV3-1	TRBJ1-4	.	TGTGCCAGCAGCCTATTTCTGGGACAGGGCCTATTCTTT	CASSLFLGQGLFF
.	TRBV7-9	TRBJ1-1	.	TGTGCCAGCAGCTCAACGGGCGAAGCTTTCTTT	CASSSTGEAFF
.	TRBV23-1	TRBJ2-5	few	TGCGCCAGCGCCCGGGTCGCGATAGATGAGACCCAGTACTTC	CASARVAIDETQYF
TRBD1	TRBV30	TRBJ2-7	few	TGTGCCTGGGACAGGGGGTTCGGGCAGTACTTC	CAWDRGFGQYF
.	TRBV4-3	TRBJ2-1	many	TGCGCCAGCAGCCAAGTCCAGACCCGGGGGATATACAATGAGCAGTTCTTC	CASSQVQTRGIYNEQFF
.	TRBV7-2	TRBJ1-6	.	TGTGCCAGCAGCAAGGACCAGGGGTCGACAAATTCACCCCTCCACTTT	CASSKDQGSTNSPLHF
.	TRBV27	TRBJ1-1	many	TGTGCCAGCAGTTTATCCCCTAACACTGAAGCTTTCTTT	CASSLSPNTEAFF
.	TRBV12-3/TRBV12-4	TRBJ2-3	few	TGTGCCAGCAGGCGGCATGCAGATACGCAGTATTTT	CASRRHADTQYF
TRBD2	TRBV12-3/TRBV12-4	TRBJ2-7	.	TGTGCCAGCAGGCTCGGGACTAGCGGGTCCCGGGGCTACGAGCAGTACTTC	CASRLGTSGSRGYEQYF
.	TRBV10-3	TRBJ2-1	few	TGTGCCATCAGTGCGGTGGACAATGAGCAGTTCTTC	CAISAVDNEQFF
.	TRBV6-6	TRBJ1-1	.	TGTGCCAGCAGCCCCGGCCCCGTGGGAAGGAACACTGAAGCTTTCTTT	CASSPGPVGRNTEAFF
TRBD1	TRBV19	TRBJ1-6	.	TGTGCCAGTAGTCATCTGCCGGGACAGAAGAGCTCCTATAATTCACCCCTCCACTTT	CASSHLPGQKSSYNSPLHF
.	TRBV11-2	TRBJ2-3	.	TGTGCCAGCAGCACACGACAGTTCACAGATACGCAGTATTTT	CASSTRQFTDTQYF
.	TRBV6-2/TRBV6-3	TRBJ1-6	few	TGTGCCAGCAGTACGGACGGAAATTCACCCCTCCACTTT	CASSTDGNSPLHF
.	TRBV25-1	TRBJ2-3	few	TGTGCCAGCAGTGAAGGCACTTATAGCACAGATACGCAGTATTTT	CASSEGTYSTDTQYF
TRBD1	TRBV5-1	TRBJ1-4	many	TGCGCCAGCAGCTTTTTCGGGACAGGGGATGAAAAACTGTTTTTT	CASSFFGTGDEKLFF
.	TRBV5-1	TRBJ2-2	.	TGCGCCAGCAGCTTGCGGGACGAGGCCGGGGAGCTGTTTTTT	CASSLRDEAGELFF
.	TRBV11-2	TRBJ2-3	few	TGTGCCAGCAGCTTTCAGGGGTGGGGAACAGATACGCAGTATTTT	CASSFQGWGTDTQYF
TRBD1	TRBV4-1	TRBJ1-1	few	TGCGCCAGCAGCCCAAGCAGGGGGCGAGAAACTGAAGCTTTCTTT	CASSPSRGRETEAFF
.	TRBV7-2	TRBJ1-2	.	TGTGCCAGCAGCTTAGTGGCCTATGGCTACACCTTC	CASSLVAYGYTF
.	TRBV29-1	TRBJ2-1	.	TGCAGCGTGACACAGGGAGGTGAGCAGTTCTTC	CSVTQGGEQFF
.	TRBV12-3/TRBV12-4	TRBJ2-3	.	TGTGCCAGCGCAAACACCGGAGGGGGCAGGGGGACTAGCACAGATACGCAGTATTTT	CASANTGGGRGTSTDTQYF
.	TRBV6-4	TRBJ2-3	few	TGTGCCAGCAGTGACGGGGCCGGGGGTGCAGATACGCAGTATTTT	CASSDGAGGADTQYF